The source of this T cell receptor beta chain is a study of blood T cells in healthy people across ages. V was clipped by 3 bases and J by 7 bases, with 13 bases between them. The CDR3 sequence is 13 residues long. Study-level points and caveats: TCR beta diversity tracked closely with naive T cell percentage.

Peripheral blood samples of 7.5 to 10 milliliters were drawn from each donor. At least ten counts were recorded for this clonotype. Its antigen is still unknown. PCR was performed a second time for about 6 to 12 cycles using a sample-barcoded 5' primer and a J-beta primer mix. Via MiXCR, TCRdb re-called the 5' RACE reads, giving one row per CDR3 protein. Of roughly 860,000 distinct CDR3 sequences in the sample, 62% were seen once. The chain combines TRBV12-3 or TRBV12-4 with TRBJ2-7, with unresolved D. The sample comprised blood. The origin of this receptor is a man aged 25 to 40 in good health. DNA for the CDR3: TGTGCCAGCAGTTTTGTCCATCTGCGAGAGCAGTACTTC. This sequence encodes CASSFVHLREQYF.